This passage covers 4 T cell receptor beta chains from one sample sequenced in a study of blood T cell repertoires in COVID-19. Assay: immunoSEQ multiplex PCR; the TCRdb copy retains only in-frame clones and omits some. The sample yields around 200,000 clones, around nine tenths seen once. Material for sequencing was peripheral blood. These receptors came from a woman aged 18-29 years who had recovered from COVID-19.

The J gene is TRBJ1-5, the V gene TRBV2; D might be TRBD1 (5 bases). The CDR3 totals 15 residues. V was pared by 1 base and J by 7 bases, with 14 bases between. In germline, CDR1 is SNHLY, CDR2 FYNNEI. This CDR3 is CASSEEGSKGQPQHF. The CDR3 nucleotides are TGTGCCAGCAGTGAAGAGGGGTCCAAAGGCCAGCCCCAGCATTTT.

The CDR3 loop is CAISAWGDGRYEQYV. CDR3 coding DNA: TGTGCCATCAGTGCCTGGGGGGACGGGAGATACGAGCAGTACGTC. The chain joins TRBV10-3 to TRBJ2-7; TRBD2 is a possible D gene (6 bases). The CDR3 contains 15 residues. The germline V gene encodes CDR1 ENHRY and CDR2 SYGVKD. Trimming removed 4 bases at V and 4 bases at J, with 17 bases between.

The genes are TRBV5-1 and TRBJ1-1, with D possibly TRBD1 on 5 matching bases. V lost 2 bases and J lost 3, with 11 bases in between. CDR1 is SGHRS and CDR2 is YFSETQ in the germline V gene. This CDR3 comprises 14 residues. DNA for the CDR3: TGCGCCAGCAGCTTTCGCGGGGGGGACACTGAAGCTTTCTTT. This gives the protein CASSFRGGDTEAFF.

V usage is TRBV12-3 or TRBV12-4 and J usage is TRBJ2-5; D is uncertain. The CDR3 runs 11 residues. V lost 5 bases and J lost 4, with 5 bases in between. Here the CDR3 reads CASSEVETQYF. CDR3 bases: TGTGCCAGCAGTGAGGTAGAGACCCAGTACTTC.